Listed here are 2 T cell receptor beta chains from one sample, sequenced in a study of T cells in Graves' hyperthyroidism and ophthalmopathy. RNA transcripts provided the source from which TCR beta CDR3 regions were amplified. The TCR CDR3 was amplified in a first-round RT-PCR using the HTBI primer set. Using its own MiXCR run on the multiplex PCR reads, TCRdb lists one record per CDR3 protein. The data contain 690,000 or so distinct CDR3 sequences, around 20% of them singletons. Sequenced: blood. The receptors were gathered from a woman aged 50 to 60 with Graves' hyperthyroidism that later progressed to Graves' ophthalmopathy.

The chain recombines TRBV7-9 with TRBJ1-2, with 7 bases identical to TRBD1. Germline trimming cut 6 bases from V and 4 bases from J; bases unmatched to any gene: 2. The germline gives CDR1 SEHNR, CDR2 FQNEAQ (reference sequence). The length of the CDR3 is 12 residues. CDR3 nucleotide sequence: TGTGCCAGCAGGACAGGGACCTATGGCTACACCTTC. Translation gives CASRTGTYGYTF.

This clonotype was picked up a small number of times. V usage is TRBV9 and J usage is TRBJ2-3; 11 positions match TRBD2. V was pared by 2 bases and J by 2 bases, with 4 bases of the junction left unmatched. The germline V gene has CDR1 SGDLS and CDR2 YYNGEE. This CDR3 is 16 amino acids long. The CDR3 region is CASSVGLAEPTDTQYF. The CDR3 DNA reads TGTGCCAGCAGCGTGGGACTAGCGGAACCCACAGATACGCAGTATTTT.